This section outlines one TCR beta chain sequence together with its context. Its matching antigen is unknown. This entry is derived from a study of Ad26.COV2.S vaccination and SARS-CoV-2 variants. Study at large: Intramuscular Ad26.COV2.S at 5x10^10 or 1x10^11 viral particles. Findings and caveats of the study: The breadth of spike-specific CD8+ and CD4+ T cell responses after vaccination was reportedly substantial. Breadth measured for non-spike TCRs was similar across vaccine and placebo recipients.

Described treatment: roughly 20 received Ad26.COV2.S at low or high dose, single or two shots; roughly five received placebo; per-sample allocation not given. Day 63 after the first injection of vaccine or placebo was the sampling time. This vaccine is an Ad26 vector that expresses the Wuhan-strain SARS-CoV-2 spike. The V end lost 4 bases, the J end lost 3 bases, and 9 bases lay between the germline ends. CDR3 length: 14 residues. CDR1 and CDR2 from the germline V gene are MNHEY and SVGAGI. Profiled with immunoSEQ multiplex PCR; TCRdb holds only in-frame clones, not every one. The data show about 400,000 clones, about four fifths seen once.

The source of this sequence is a person between 18 and 59 years old who received the Ad26.COV2.S COVID-19 vaccine or a placebo. V is TRBV6-5 and J is TRBJ2-2; D uncertain. The source material was peripheral blood, sampled in a trial of Ad26.COV2.S vaccine versus placebo. The CDR3 nucleotides read TGTGCCAGCAGTTGGTTCCAAGACACCGGGGAGCTGTTTTTT. It is translated as CASSWFQDTGELFF.